Below are 14 T cell receptor beta chains sequenced from a single sample in a study of a mutant IDH1 vaccine in newly diagnosed glioma. The antigens of these receptors remain unknown. Specified time point: week 35, safety follow-up. Doses comprised 300 ug of mutant IDH1 20-mer peptide each, plus topical imiquimod. The assay was immunoSEQ multiplex PCR, and TCRdb's table has in-frame clones only and misses some. The table lists tens of thousands of clones, roughly 90% of them singletons. The sequencing used PBMCs, collected from a glioma patient whose treatment included an IDH1 peptide vaccine. The receptors originated from a man aged 35 to 55 with glioma.

The chain uses TRBV13 and TRBJ1-2, with D tentatively TRBD1 (5 bases). Trimming stripped 7 bases from V and 0 bases from J, with 12 bases between. The length of the CDR3 is 14 residues. CDR1 and CDR2 from the germline V gene are PRHDT and FYEKMQ (reference sequence). The CDR3 coding sequence is TGTGCCAGCAACCGTGACAGCGCTAACTATGGCTACACCTTC. Its protein product is CASNRDSANYGYTF.

This clone was observed a single time. This chain joins TRBV23-1 and TRBJ2-1; D remains unclear. TRBV23-1 is an ORF, and what it does is uncertain. This CDR3 contains 13 residues. The ends were cut back, 1 base at V and 9 bases at J, with 10 bases in the middle. This chain's CDR3 is CASSQWFASEQFF. The CDR3 nucleotides are TGCGCCAGCAGTCAATGGTTTGCGAGTGAGCAGTTCTTC.

The rearrangement joins TRBV5-1 to TRBJ2-3, with 11 bases aligning to TRBD2. This CDR3 region has 16 residues. Looked up from germline, CDR1 is SGHRS and CDR2 is YFSETQ. After removal of 2 bases from V and 4 bases from J, the junction contained 6 bases not matched to a gene. The CDR3 protein is CASSLRPGLAADTQYF. For the CDR3, the DNA is TGCGCCAGCAGCTTACGACCGGGACTAGCGGCAGATACGCAGTATTTT.

The chain combines TRBV5-1 with TRBJ2-7; the D is unclear. The CDR3 is 13 residues long. The germline V and J ends were trimmed by 1 base and 3 bases, with 8 bases remaining between them. Germline-derived CDR1 and CDR2 are SGHRS and YFSETQ. The CDR3 sequence: CASSLTVGYEQYF. The CDR3, as DNA: TGCGCCAGCAGCTTGACGGTGGGCTACGAGCAGTACTTC.

This chain connects TRBV6-1 to TRBJ2-1; 10 bases match TRBD2. Germline V gene lookup returns CDR1 MNHNS and CDR2 SASEGT. The CDR3 has 15 residues. V shed 4 bases, J shed 8 bases, and the junction held 8 bases outside the gene matches. The CDR3 coding sequence is TGTGCCAGCAGTGGCCAGCGGGAGGGCCTCTATGAGCAGTTCTTC. Translation gives CASSGQREGLYEQFF.

The chain recombines TRBV7-9 with TRBJ1-4; 7 nucleotides match TRBD1. CDR1 and CDR2 (germline): SEHNR, FQNEAQ (reference sequence). The CDR3 contains 16 residues. V lost 0 bases and J lost 7; bases outside the gene matches: 8. CDR3 sequence reads: CASSLARGTVSEKLFF. The DNA for the CDR3 is TGTGCCAGCAGCTTAGCCCGCGGGACAGTTAGTGAAAAACTGTTTTTT.

CDR3 DNA: TGTGCCAGCAGTTACTCGGGAGTAGCGGGAACAGATACGCAGTATTTT. Translation: CASSYSGVAGTDTQYF. The chain couples TRBV6-5 to TRBJ2-3; the match to TRBD2 covers 8 bases. The junction had 5 bases not matched to a gene; V was cut back by 0 bases and J by 3 bases. The CDR3 consists of 16 residues. The germline V gene has CDR1 MNHEY and CDR2 SVGAGI.

V usage is TRBV10-3 and J usage is TRBJ1-3; the D is unclear. Germline CDR1 is ENHRY and CDR2 is SYGVKD. Trimming took off 6 bases at V and 3 bases at J, with 9 bases between the two ends. The CDR3 spans 13 residues. The CDR3, as DNA: TGTGCCATCAGCCCTACGGTTGGAAACACCATATATTTT. Protein: CAISPTVGNTIYF.

This chain joins TRBV7-3 and TRBJ1-1; maybe TRBD1 (5 bases). In germline, CDR1 is SGHTA, CDR2 FQGTGA. The CDR3 spans 14 residues. V lost 5 bases and J 1 base, leaving 11 bases between the germline ends. In DNA form, the CDR3 reads TGTGCCAGCAGCACCACAGGACGGAACACTGAAGCTTTCTTT. Residues: CASSTTGRNTEAFF.

The chain has TRBV4-1 and TRBJ1-2; 12 bases are shared with TRBD1. The CDR3 consists of 18 residues. V dropped 4 bases and J dropped 7; count of bases not matched to a gene: 16. Germline V lookup: CDR1 MGHRA, CDR2 YSYEKL. Here the CDR3 reads CASSRLTNPGQGARGYTF. CDR3 DNA sequence: TGCGCCAGCAGCCGACTAACGAATCCGGGACAGGGGGCTCGTGGCTACACCTTC.

The chain employs TRBV6-4 and TRBJ2-5; D not certain. The DNA end is a closer match to TRBJ2-7, so the J assignment may be wrong. This CDR3 comprises 14 residues. CDR1 is MRHNA and CDR2 is SNTAGT in the germline V gene. Here the CDR3 DNA reads TGTGCCAACCACGACCCGGCCGAATCCTACGAGCAGTACTTC. This gives the protein CANHDPAESYEQYF.

This chain connects TRBV5-4 to TRBJ2-1; TRBD2 matches at 12 bases. Germline V gives CDR1 SGHNT, CDR2 YYREEE (reference sequence). The J segment lost 10 bases and the V segment lost 4 bases, leaving 6 bases of the junction unmatched. There are 14 residues in the CDR3. This chain's CDR3 is CASSDGLAGLEQFF. The CDR3 nucleotides are TGTGCCAGCAGCGATGGACTAGCGGGATTGGAGCAGTTCTTC. Looking up the rest from reference TRBV5-4 and TRBJ2-1 gives the full variable domain: ETGVTQSPTHLIKTRGQQVTLRCSSQSGHNTVSWYQQALGQGPQFIFQYYREEENGRGNFPPRFSGLQFPNYSSELNVNALELDDSALYLCASSDGLAGLEQFFGPGTRLTVL.

The CDR3 here is CASSPGTGGPYEQYF. In DNA form, the CDR3 reads TGTGCCAGCAGCCCCGGGACAGGGGGCCCCTACGAGCAGTACTTC. This chain connects TRBV7-6 to TRBJ2-7, with TRBD1 matching over 12 bases. CDR3 length: 15 amino acids. V was pared by 5 bases and J by 2 bases, with 4 bases of the junction left unmatched. Per germline, CDR1 SGHVS and CDR2 FNYEAQ.

The chain uses TRBV19 and TRBJ2-1; 7 bases are shared with TRBD2. The CDR3 length is 15 residues. Germline V gene lookup returns CDR1 LNHDA and CDR2 SQIVND (reference sequence). The junction had 5 bases not matched to a gene; V was cut back by 3 bases and J by 3 bases. This chain's CDR3 is CASSMGGGFYNEQFF. The CDR3 region has the DNA TGTGCCAGTAGTATGGGCGGGGGTTTCTACAATGAGCAGTTCTTC.